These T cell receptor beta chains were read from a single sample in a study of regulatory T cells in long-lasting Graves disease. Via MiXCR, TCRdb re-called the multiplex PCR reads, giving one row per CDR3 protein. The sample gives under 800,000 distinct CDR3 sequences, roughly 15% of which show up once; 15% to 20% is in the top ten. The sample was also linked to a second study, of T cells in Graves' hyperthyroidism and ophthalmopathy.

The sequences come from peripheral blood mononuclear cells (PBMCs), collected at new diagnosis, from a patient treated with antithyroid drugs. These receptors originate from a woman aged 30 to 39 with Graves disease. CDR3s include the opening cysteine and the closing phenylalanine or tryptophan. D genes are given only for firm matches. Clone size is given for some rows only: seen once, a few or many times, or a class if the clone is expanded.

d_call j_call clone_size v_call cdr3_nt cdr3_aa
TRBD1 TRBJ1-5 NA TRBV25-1 TGTGCCAGCAGTGAGGACAGGGGTAGCAATCAGCCCCAGCATTTT CASSEDRGSNQPQHF
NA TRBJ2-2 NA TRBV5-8 TGTGCCAGCAGTAAAGCTCCCCTCGCGGGACCAACCGGGGAGCTGTTTTTT CASSKAPLAGPTGELFF
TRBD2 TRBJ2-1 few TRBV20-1 TGCAGTGCTAGTTCCAGCGGGAGAGGTCATGAGCAGTTCTTC CSASSSGRGHEQFF
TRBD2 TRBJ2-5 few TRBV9 TGTGCCAGCAGCGAACTAGCGGGATCCCAAGAGACCCAGTACTTC CASSELAGSQETQYF
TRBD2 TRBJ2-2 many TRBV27 TGTGCCAGCAGACTAGCGGGTCCGAACACCGGGGAGCTGTTTTTT CASRLAGPNTGELFF
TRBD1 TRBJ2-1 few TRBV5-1 TGCGCCAGCAGCCCATCGACAGGGGGTCTCTACAATGAGCAGTTCTTC CASSPSTGGLYNEQFF
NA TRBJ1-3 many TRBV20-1 TGCAGTGCTAGAGATCGGCGGACGGGATCCTCTGGAAACACCATATATTTT CSARDRRTGSSGNTIYF
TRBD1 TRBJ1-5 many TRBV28 TGTGCCAGCAGCAAACTGGGGACAGGGTCTTATAGCAATCAGCCCCAGCATTTT CASSKLGTGSYSNQPQHF
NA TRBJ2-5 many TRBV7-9 TGTGCCAGCAGCTTAGATGGGTTGCAGACCCAGTACTTC CASSLDGLQTQYF
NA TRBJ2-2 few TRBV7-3 TGTGCCAGCAGCTCGGACGGAGCGATCACCGGGGAGCTGTTTTTT CASSSDGAITGELFF
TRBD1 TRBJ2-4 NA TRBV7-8 TGTGCCAGCAGCCCCCGGGACAGAGGAAACATTCAGTACTTC CASSPRDRGNIQYF
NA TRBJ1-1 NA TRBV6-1 TGTGCCAGCGTTCTGGGGGGAACCCTAAACACTGAAGCTTTCTTT CASVLGGTLNTEAFF
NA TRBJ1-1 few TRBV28 TGTGCCAGCAGTTTATTAGACCAGGACACTGAAGCTTTCTTT CASSLLDQDTEAFF
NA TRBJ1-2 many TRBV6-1 TGTGCCAGCTTCTCTCGGGACATGAACGGCTACACCTTC CASFSRDMNGYTF
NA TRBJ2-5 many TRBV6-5 TGTGCCAGCAGTTACGGGGCTCCGAAAGAGACCCAGTACTTC CASSYGAPKETQYF
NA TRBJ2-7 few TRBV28 TGTGCCACGCGGACACCATACGAGCAGTACTTC CATRTPYEQYF
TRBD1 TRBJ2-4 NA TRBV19 TGTGCCAGTAGCGGAGGACAGGGGGCACCCAAAAACATTCAGTACTTC CASSGGQGAPKNIQYF
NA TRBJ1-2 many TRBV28 TGTGCCAGCCCCTCGCCACTGACTGAGGAGGGCTACACCTTC CASPSPLTEEGYTF
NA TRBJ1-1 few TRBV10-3 TGTGCCATCAGGAACAGGGATAACACTGAAGCTTTCTTT CAIRNRDNTEAFF
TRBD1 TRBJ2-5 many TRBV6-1 TGTGCCAGCAGTCGTGGAACCGGGACAGGGGGCGAAGAGACCCAGTACTTC CASSRGTGTGGEETQYF
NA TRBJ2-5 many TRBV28 TGTGCCAGCAGCTTTGGTGGGGGGCAAGAGACCCAGTACTTC CASSFGGGQETQYF
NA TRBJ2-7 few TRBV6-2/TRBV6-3 TGTGCCAGCAGTCGCAGATTGGACTTGGCTTACGAGCAGTACTTC CASSRRLDLAYEQYF
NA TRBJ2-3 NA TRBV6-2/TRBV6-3 TGTGCCAGCACCCCGGGGCTAGCCAGGCAGTATTTT CASTPGLARQYF
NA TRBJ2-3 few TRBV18 TGTGCCAGCTCACCACGGGGCGGCGGCGGATCTAGCACAGATACGCAGTATTTT CASSPRGGGGSSTDTQYF
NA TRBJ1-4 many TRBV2 TGTGCCAGCAGTGTGTACCGCGGCGAAAAACTGTTTTTT CASSVYRGEKLFF
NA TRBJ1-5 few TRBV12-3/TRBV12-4 TGTGCCAGCAGTTTGGGGAACTATCAGCCCCAGCATTTT CASSLGNYQPQHF
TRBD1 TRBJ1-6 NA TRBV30 TGTGCCTGGGGTTGGACAGGGGGTAATTCACCCCTCCACTTT CAWGWTGGNSPLHF